This T cell receptor (beta chain) was identified during a study of early T cells in non-severe SARS-CoV-2 infection. For the study at large: Bulk RNA isolated from unsorted whole blood underwent sequencing; chains were not paired.

In germline, CDR1 is SGHAT, CDR2 FQNNGV. The V end was cut by 2 bases, the J end by 10 bases, with 11 bases between. CDR3 length equals 13 residues. Study observations and caveats: Sequences matched to VDJdb favored anti-spike CD8 responses, while private and CD4 specificities were missed.

Worth noting for this clonotype: As yet, its antigen is unknown.

Each CDR3 protein is one row after TCRdb ran MiXCR on the 5' RACE reads. The data hold around 86,000 distinct CDR3 sequences, with roughly 15% observed a single time. This clonotype was obtained from an adult who was a healthcare worker with PCR-confirmed SARS-CoV-2 infection or an uninfected control (not recorded which). The specimen was whole blood. V usage is TRBV11-2 and J usage is TRBJ1-4; D unresolved. CDR3 sequence: CASSLSRGGKLFF. CDR3 DNA: TGTGCCAGCAGCTTATCCAGAGGTGGAAAACTGTTTTTT.